This is a list of T cell receptor beta chains from one sample in a study of cytomegalovirus exposure and HLA in healthy donors. Repertoires were generated with immunoSEQ multiplex PCR, while TCRdb's copy carries only in-frame clones and drops some. This sample has approximately 200,000 clones, with roughly 79% found just once. What was sequenced was PBMCs. These receptors all come from a man between 18 and 35 years old in good health and CMV-seronegative. CDR3s include the opening cysteine and the closing phenylalanine or tryptophan. A D gene is named only where the DNA matches it firmly. Rows give clone size only sometimes, using once, few, many, or a class for an expanded clone.

v_call: TRBV10-3; d_call: TRBD1; clone_size: .; j_call: TRBJ2-7; cdr3_aa: CAISSGQAYEQYF; cdr3_nt: TGTGCCATCAGCTCGGGACAGGCCTACGAGCAGTACTTC
v_call: TRBV28; d_call: TRBD1; clone_size: .; j_call: TRBJ2-3; cdr3_aa: CASSSMDGDRGQPDTQYF; cdr3_nt: TGTGCCAGCAGTTCGATGGACGGGGACAGGGGGCAACCAGATACGCAGTATTTT
v_call: TRBV11-2; d_call: .; clone_size: .; j_call: TRBJ2-5; cdr3_aa: CASSLTGDQETQYF; cdr3_nt: TGTGCCAGCAGCTTAACGGGAGACCAAGAGACCCAGTACTTC
v_call: TRBV27; d_call: TRBD2; clone_size: .; j_call: TRBJ2-5; cdr3_aa: CASRGLAGAGETQYF; cdr3_nt: TGTGCCAGCAGGGGACTAGCGGGAGCGGGTGAGACCCAGTACTTC
v_call: TRBV10-3; d_call: .; clone_size: once; j_call: TRBJ2-2; cdr3_aa: CAILNVGPGELFF; cdr3_nt: TGTGCCATCCTAAACGTGGGGCCCGGGGAGCTGTTTTTT
v_call: TRBV30; d_call: .; clone_size: .; j_call: TRBJ1-1; cdr3_aa: CAWRQGRAEAFF; cdr3_nt: TGTGCCTGGAGGCAGGGTCGCGCTGAAGCTTTCTTT
v_call: TRBV5-6; d_call: TRBD2; clone_size: .; j_call: TRBJ2-3; cdr3_aa: CASSLGGGNTDTQYF; cdr3_nt: TGTGCCAGCAGCTTGGGGGGGGGTAACACAGATACGCAGTATTTT
v_call: TRBV14; d_call: .; clone_size: few; j_call: TRBJ2-2; cdr3_aa: CASSLRAGTGELFF; cdr3_nt: TGTGCCAGCAGCCTGAGAGCGGGCACCGGGGAGCTGTTTTTT
v_call: TRBV9; d_call: .; clone_size: .; j_call: TRBJ1-1; cdr3_aa: CASSPRAGGDTEAFF; cdr3_nt: TGTGCCAGCAGCCCTCGGGCCGGGGGGGACACTGAAGCTTTCTTT
v_call: TRBV5-4; d_call: .; clone_size: .; j_call: TRBJ2-3; cdr3_aa: CASTKGDTSTDTQYF; cdr3_nt: TGTGCCAGCACCAAGGGGGACACTAGCACAGATACGCAGTATTTT
v_call: TRBV6-1; d_call: TRBD1; clone_size: .; j_call: TRBJ2-2; cdr3_aa: CASRGTGVTGELFF; cdr3_nt: TGTGCCAGCAGGGGGACAGGGGTCACCGGGGAGCTGTTTTTT
v_call: TRBV7-7; d_call: .; clone_size: .; j_call: TRBJ2-4; cdr3_aa: CASSFSPAGPKNIQYF; cdr3_nt: TGTGCTAGCAGCTTTTCCCCCGCAGGGCCGAAAAACATTCAGTACTTC
v_call: TRBV27; d_call: .; clone_size: once; j_call: TRBJ2-1; cdr3_aa: CAGTRPGLIPSVQFF; cdr3_nt: TGTGCCGGCACCCGCCCGGGACTTATCCCTTCTGTGCAGTTCTTC
v_call: TRBV9; d_call: TRBD2; clone_size: .; j_call: TRBJ2-3; cdr3_aa: CASSVSGGTTDTQYF; cdr3_nt: TGTGCCAGCAGCGTGAGCGGGGGGACCACAGATACGCAGTATTTT
v_call: TRBV9; d_call: TRBD2; clone_size: .; j_call: TRBJ2-7; cdr3_aa: CASSGTRTSGEQYF; cdr3_nt: TGTGCCAGCAGCGGGACCCGCACTAGCGGCGAGCAGTACTTC
v_call: TRBV2; d_call: TRBD2; clone_size: .; j_call: TRBJ2-1; cdr3_aa: CARTSGSYNEQFF; cdr3_nt: TGTGCAAGGACTAGCGGGTCCTACAATGAGCAGTTCTTC
v_call: TRBV4-3; d_call: .; clone_size: .; j_call: TRBJ2-7; cdr3_aa: CASSYDGGGPSYEQYF; cdr3_nt: TGCGCCAGCAGTTATGACGGGGGAGGCCCCTCCTACGAGCAGTACTTC
v_call: TRBV7-6; d_call: TRBD1; clone_size: .; j_call: TRBJ2-7; cdr3_aa: CASSLAGTGADEQYF; cdr3_nt: TGTGCCAGCAGCTTAGCAGGGACAGGGGCCGACGAGCAGTACTTC
v_call: TRBV15; d_call: TRBD1; clone_size: once; j_call: TRBJ1-1; cdr3_aa: CATSRGGTGDTEAFF; cdr3_nt: TGTGCCACCAGCAGAGGAGGGACAGGGGACACTGAAGCTTTCTTT
v_call: TRBV6-5; d_call: .; clone_size: .; j_call: TRBJ1-2; cdr3_aa: CASSYSNGARGYTF; cdr3_nt: TGTGCCAGCAGTTACTCGAATGGGGCGCGGGGCTACACCTTC
v_call: TRBV5-1; d_call: TRBD2; clone_size: .; j_call: TRBJ2-1; cdr3_aa: CASSLAGGLYNEQFF; cdr3_nt: TGCGCCAGCAGCTTAGCGGGGGGGCTGTACAATGAGCAGTTCTTC
v_call: TRBV19; d_call: .; clone_size: .; j_call: TRBJ2-1; cdr3_aa: CASSIASQVPYNEQFF; cdr3_nt: TGTGCCAGTAGTATAGCAAGCCAAGTCCCCTACAATGAGCAGTTCTTC
v_call: TRBV7-6; d_call: TRBD2; clone_size: .; j_call: TRBJ2-5; cdr3_aa: CASSLATSGSSVTQYF; cdr3_nt: TGTGCCAGCAGCTTAGCGACTAGCGGGAGCTCGGTGACCCAGTACTTC
v_call: TRBV5-1; d_call: .; clone_size: few; j_call: TRBJ2-2; cdr3_aa: CASSPDTGELFF; cdr3_nt: TGCGCCAGCAGCCCGGACACCGGGGAGCTGTTTTTT
v_call: TRBV4-3; d_call: .; clone_size: once; j_call: TRBJ2-2; cdr3_aa: CASSHYSDLNTGELFF; cdr3_nt: TGCGCCAGCAGCCATTACAGTGACCTGAACACCGGGGAGCTGTTTTTT
v_call: TRBV7-6; d_call: .; clone_size: .; j_call: TRBJ2-1; cdr3_aa: CASSLALLDYEQFF; cdr3_nt: TGTGCCAGCAGCTTAGCCCTACTAGACTATGAGCAGTTCTTC
v_call: TRBV28; d_call: .; clone_size: .; j_call: TRBJ2-7; cdr3_aa: CASSGGAGKYYEQYF; cdr3_nt: TGTGCCAGCAGTGGTGGGGCGGGGAAGTACTACGAGCAGTACTTC